The 7 T cell receptor beta chains presented below share a single source sample, sequenced in a study of cytomegalovirus exposure and HLA in healthy donors. PCR was performed using 60 Vbeta and 13 Jbeta primers. Libraries were prepared by immunoSEQ multiplex PCR; TCRdb keeps only in-frame clonotypes and omits some of them. The data show fewer than 200,000 clones, around 75% seen once. Specimen: PBMCs. The receptors were gathered from a woman aged 25 to 39 in good health and CMV-seronegative.

V is TRBV5-1 and J is TRBJ1-1, with D perhaps TRBD1 (5 bases). The CDR3 runs to 14 residues. Per germline, CDR1 SGHRS and CDR2 YFSETQ. The V and J ends lost 4 bases and 0 bases respectively, with 10 bases between them. This CDR3 is CASSKQAVNTEAFF. The CDR3 DNA follows: TGCGCCAGCAGCAAACAGGCGGTGAACACTGAAGCTTTCTTT.

The CDR3 nucleotides are TGTGCCAGCACAGCGGGAACCTACGAGCAGTACTTC. Its protein is CASTAGTYEQYF. This sequence joins TRBV2 and TRBJ2-7; 7 nucleotides match TRBD2. Looked up from germline, CDR1 is SNHLY and CDR2 is FYNNEI. The trim removed 7 bases at V and 2 bases at J, leaving 2 bases unmatched. CDR3 size: 12 residues.

The V and J genes are TRBV5-6 and TRBJ1-2; 9 positions match TRBD1. Unmatched junction bases numbered 9, after V lost 4 bases and J lost 5 bases. Germline V CDR1 and CDR2: SGHDT, YYEEEE. This CDR3 is 15 amino acids long. Written as DNA, the CDR3 is TGTGCCAGCAGCCCCGGACAGGGGTTGGGGTATGGCTACACCTTC. It encodes CASSPGQGLGYGYTF.

The chain uses TRBV10-3 and TRBJ1-1, with D perhaps TRBD1 (5 bases). This CDR3 has 15 amino acids. Trimming left V 0 bases short and J 1 base short, with 9 bases between. Germline V gives CDR1 ENHRY, CDR2 SYGVKD. The chain's CDR3 is CAISESWGENTEAFF. In DNA form, the CDR3 reads TGTGCCATCAGTGAGTCGTGGGGGGAGAACACTGAAGCTTTCTTT.

The V gene is TRBV9, the J gene TRBJ1-1, with D unclear. Germline loops: CDR1 SGDLS, CDR2 YYNGEE. Trimming removed 7 bases at V and 1 base at J, with 8 bases between. The CDR3 covers 12 residues. This CDR3 is CASGPGNTEAFF. CDR3 sequence (DNA): TGTGCCAGCGGCCCAGGGAACACTGAAGCTTTCTTT.

The chain recombines TRBV29-1 with TRBJ1-1; D is possibly TRBD1 (5 bases). In germline, CDR1 is SQVTM, CDR2 ANQGSEA. There are 15 residues in the CDR3. V lost 7 bases, J lost 0 bases, and 18 bases lay in between. The CDR3 DNA reads as TGCAGCGCAGCCCAAGGACATGCCATGAACACTGAAGCTTTCTTT. This sequence encodes CSAAQGHAMNTEAFF.

The genes are TRBV7-6 and TRBJ2-2; unclear D gene. Deletions cut 0 bases from V and 4 bases from J, with 9 bases between. CDR1 and CDR2 from the germline V gene are SGHVS and FNYEAQ. The CDR3 covers 15 residues. In DNA form, the CDR3 reads TGTGCCAGCAGCTTAGCGAGGCAAGCCACCGGGGAGCTGTTTTTT. Protein product: CASSLARQATGELFF.